The 13 T cell receptor beta chains listed next were all sequenced from one sample in a study of blood T cell repertoires in COVID-19. Repertoires were generated with immunoSEQ multiplex PCR, while TCRdb's copy carries only in-frame clones and drops some. The sample records roughly 220,000 clones, roughly 80% being singletons. The source material was peripheral blood. These receptors all come from an older woman who had recovered from COVID-19.

This clone has just one count. The chain couples TRBV5-1 to TRBJ1-6; TRBD1 agrees at 8 bases. The CDR3 totals 17 residues. Germline assignment: CDR1 SGHRS and CDR2 YFSETQ. With 5 bases clipped from V and 0 bases from J, the junction kept 7 bases outside the gene matches. The chain's CDR3 is CASSRTGRSSYNSPLHF. The CDR3 DNA follows: TGCGCCAGCAGTCGGACAGGGCGAAGCTCCTATAATTCACCCCTCCACTTT.

The rearrangement uses TRBV7-3 and TRBJ1-3; D may be TRBD1 (5 bases). The germline CDR1 and CDR2 sequences are SGHTA and FQGTGA. CDR3 length equals 15 residues. V was trimmed by 1 base and J by 0 bases, leaving 7 bases between them. The CDR3 is CASSLNGGSGNTIYF. CDR3 in DNA: TGTGCCAGCAGCTTAAACGGGGGCTCTGGAAACACCATATATTTT. The variable domain in full, with the rest retrieved from reference TRBV7-3 and TRBJ1-3, is GAGVSQTPSNKVTEKGKYVELRCDPISGHTALYWYRQSLGQGPEFLIYFQGTGAADDSGLPNDRFFAVRPEGSVSTLKIQRTERGDSAVYLCASSLNGGSGNTIYFGEGSWLTVV.

The chain recombines TRBV9 with TRBJ2-7; TRBD2 matches at 7 bases. Germline values: CDR1 SGDLS, CDR2 YYNGEE. This CDR3 has 15 amino acids. The V gene end was trimmed by 2 bases and the J gene end by 2 bases; junction bases not matched to a gene: 7. CDR3 coding DNA: TGTGCCAGCAGCGTCTTAGCGGGTTCCACCTACGAGCAGTACTTC. Residues: CASSVLAGSTYEQYF.

CDR3 amino acids: CASSISGGAQETQYF. The CDR3 region has the DNA TGTGCCAGTAGTATTAGCGGGGGGGCACAGGAGACCCAGTACTTC. V usage is TRBV19 and J usage is TRBJ2-5; 11 nucleotides agree with TRBD2. Looked up from germline, CDR1 is LNHDA and CDR2 is SQIVND (reference sequence). The length of the CDR3 is 15 residues. Germline trimming cut 3 bases from V and 5 bases from J; bases unmatched to any gene: 5.

This chain uses TRBV9 with TRBJ1-3, with a tentative D call TRBD1 (5 bases). The CDR3 is made up of 14 amino acids. The V end was cut by 4 bases, the J end by 4 bases, with 12 bases between. The germline V gene has CDR1 SGDLS and CDR2 YYNGEE. CDR3 region: CASSTWTSGNTIYF. DNA for the CDR3: TGTGCCAGCAGCACCTGGACATCGGGAAACACCATATATTTT.

The chain couples TRBV6-2 or TRBV6-3 to TRBJ2-2; the D gene is possibly TRBD2 (5 bases). Germline V gene lookup returns CDR1 MNHEY and CDR2 SVGEGT. This CDR3 is built from 15 residues. V was cut by 5 bases and J by 2 bases, with 12 bases left in between. The CDR3 coding sequence is TGTGCCAGCAGTACGGTAGGGAGAAACACCGGGGAGCTGTTTTTT. Translated: CASSTVGRNTGELFF.

This rearrangement joins TRBV12-3 or TRBV12-4 to TRBJ1-5, with D unclear. V lost 3 bases and J lost 6, with 6 bases in between. The CDR3 consists of 12 residues. The CDR3 spells CASSFTGQPQHF. The DNA of the CDR3 is TGTGCCAGCAGTTTTACGGGTCAGCCCCAGCATTTT.

The chain uses TRBV30 and TRBJ1-5, with 8 bases matching TRBD1. Germline V CDR1 and CDR2: GTSNPN, SVGIG (reference sequence). There are 18 residues in the CDR3. Unmatched junction bases numbered 15, after V lost 0 bases and J lost 5 bases. The CDR3 protein is CAWSVGGRPTGGDQPQHF. In nucleotides, the CDR3 is TGTGCCTGGAGTGTTGGGGGCAGGCCTACAGGGGGAGATCAGCCCCAGCATTTT.

This chain uses TRBV6-5 with TRBJ2-1; 9 bases align to TRBD2. Germline assignment: CDR1 MNHEY and CDR2 SVGAGI. The CDR3 has 15 amino acids. V shed 2 bases, J shed 2 bases, and the junction held 1 base outside the gene matches. CDR3 nucleotide sequence: TGTGCCAGCAGTTACCAGCGGGGGGCCTACAATGAGCAGTTCTTC. Its translation: CASSYQRGAYNEQFF.

The chain has TRBV7-8 and TRBJ2-1; TRBD2 aligns across 7 bases. This CDR3 region has 15 residues. V shed 5 bases, J shed 10 bases, and the junction held 14 bases outside the gene matches. Germline CDR1 is SGHVS and CDR2 is FQNEAQ. CDR3: CASSRAGLVGREQFF. As DNA, the CDR3 is TGTGCCAGCAGCCGAGCGGGGCTAGTGGGTCGGGAGCAGTTCTTC.

The chain couples TRBV30 to TRBJ2-5; D ambiguous. The CDR3 contains 12 residues. CDR1 and CDR2 (germline): GTSNPN, SVGIG (reference sequence). Trimming stripped 5 bases from V and 6 bases from J, with 13 bases between. The CDR3 reads CAWSVVPKTQYF. CDR3 DNA sequence: TGTGCCTGGTCTGTAGTTCCAAAGACCCAGTACTTC.

The chain recombines TRBV7-2 with TRBJ2-1; possible D gene TRBD2, 6 bases. The V gene lost 2 bases and the J gene lost 8 bases, with 10 bases spanning the gap. The germline V gene encodes CDR1 SGHTA and CDR2 FQGNSA. This CDR3 has 13 residues. The CDR3, as DNA: TGTGCCAGCAGCTTAAACGAGCGGGATGAGCAGTTCTTC. Translated: CASSLNERDEQFF. Full variable domain (outside the CDR3, taken from reference TRBV7-2 and TRBJ2-1): GAGVSQSPSNKVTEKGKDVELRCDPISGHTALYWYRQSLGQGLEFLIYFQGNSAPDKSGLPSDRFSAERTGGSVSTLTIQRTQQEDSAVYLCASSLNERDEQFFGPGTRLTVL.

The sample holds a few counts of this clone. V gene TRBV7-9 combines with J gene TRBJ1-4; no definite D call. Germline lookup yields CDR1 SEHNR and CDR2 FQNEAQ (reference sequence). Trimming pared 6 bases from V and 10 bases from J, leaving 9 bases between. The CDR3 runs to 11 residues. The CDR3 loop reads CASRTYGKLFF. The CDR3 DNA is TGTGCCAGCAGAACCTATGGAAAACTGTTTTTT.